Presented here are 26 T cell receptor beta chains from one specimen sequenced in a study of CD8 T cells in ankylosing spondylitis. TCRdb analysed the 5' RACE reads with MiXCR anew, one entry per CDR3 protein. The sample has hundreds of thousands of distinct CDR3 sequences; roughly a tenth are singletons. Source material: blood, either unsorted or a sorted T cell fraction (not recorded which). Every receptor here comes from a male donor with ankylosing spondylitis or in good health (not recorded which).

The chain uses TRBV6-1 and TRBJ2-5, with 11 bases aligning to TRBD1. The V and J ends lost 6 bases and 4 bases, in that order; junction bases with no gene match: 4. Germline V gives CDR1 MNHNS, CDR2 SASEGT. This CDR3 has 14 amino acids. This CDR3 is CASRRDRGAETQYF. CDR3 DNA sequence: TGTGCCAGCAGAAGGGACAGGGGGGCAGAGACCCAGTACTTC.

This clonotype was picked up a small number of times. This chain joins TRBV12-3 or TRBV12-4 and TRBJ2-3; tentatively, D is TRBD1 or TRBD2 (6 bases each). The V end lost 6 bases, the J end lost 1 base, and 14 bases lay between the germline ends. The CDR3 spans 15 residues. CDR3 region: CASRLGGYRTDTQYF. DNA for the CDR3: TGTGCCAGCAGATTGGGGGGCTATCGCACAGATACGCAGTATTTT.

At least ten counts were recorded for this clonotype. The chain links TRBV12-3 or TRBV12-4 to TRBJ1-2; 8 positions match TRBD1. CDR3 length equals 15 residues. The V and J ends lost 7 bases and 5 bases, in that order; junction bases with no gene match: 12. The CDR3 sequence is CASTLHGGTGYGYTF. For the CDR3, the DNA is TGTGCCAGCACCCTTCACGGCGGGACAGGTTATGGCTACACCTTC.

This clonotype has ten or more counts. The chain combines TRBV20-1 with TRBJ2-1, with 9 bases identical to TRBD2. The CDR3 loop spans 17 amino acids. V lost 0 bases to trimming and J lost 1 base; unmatched junction nucleotides: 7. Germline-derived CDR1 and CDR2 are DFQATT and SNEGSKA (reference sequence). The CDR3 region has the DNA TGCAGTGCTAGAGATGCGAGCGGGGGGCCTTCCTACAATGAGCAGTTCTTC. Protein: CSARDASGGPSYNEQFF.

The J gene is TRBJ2-2, the V gene TRBV24-1; D possibly corresponds to TRBD1 (5 bases). CDR1 is KGHDR, CDR2 SFDVKD, per germline. The CDR3 has 15 residues. V was pared by 5 bases and J by 4 bases, with 13 bases between. CDR3 nucleotides: TGTGCCACCAGTGTTCGGCAGGGCTCCACCGGGGAGCTGTTTTTT. Residues: CATSVRQGSTGELFF.

In this sample, this clonotype turned up many times. The V and J genes are TRBV25-1 and TRBJ2-3; no firm D call. Germline V gives CDR1 MGHDK, CDR2 SYGVNS. The CDR3 length is 15 residues. Trimming left V 3 bases short and J 2 bases short, with 12 bases between. The CDR3 spells CASSDSGYFTDTQYF. The CDR3 bases are TGTGCCAGCAGTGACTCTGGGTACTTCACAGATACGCAGTATTTT. The whole variable domain, remainder taken from reference TRBV25-1 and TRBJ2-3, is EADIYQTPRYLVIGTGKKITLECSQTMGHDKMYWYQQDPGMELHLIHYSYGVNSTEKGDLSSESTVSRIRTEHFPLTLESARPSHTSQYLCASSDSGYFTDTQYFGPGTRLTVL.

This clonotype was recorded at least ten times. This sequence joins TRBV28 and TRBJ2-7, with a possible D match to TRBD1 (6 bases). V dropped 6 bases and J dropped 3 bases, with 18 bases sitting between them. Germline assignment: CDR1 MDHEN and CDR2 SYDVKM. The CDR3 loop spans 15 amino acids. The CDR3 reads CASRPGQGILYEQYF. CDR3 nucleotides: TGTGCCAGCAGACCGGGGCAGGGGATACTCTACGAGCAGTACTTC.

J is TRBJ1-2 and V is TRBV19; 9 bases match TRBD1. The V gene end was trimmed by 5 bases and the J gene end by 8 bases; junction bases not matched to a gene: 6. The CDR3 runs 13 residues. Germline V gene lookup returns CDR1 LNHDA and CDR2 SQIVND (reference sequence). The CDR3 reads CASSLQGAEGYTF. CDR3 DNA: TGTGCCAGTAGTCTACAGGGGGCGGAAGGCTACACCTTC.

This clonotype was observed at least ten times. The chain has TRBV3-1 and TRBJ2-7; no definite D call. The V end was cut by 6 bases, the J end by 2 bases, with 14 bases between. The CDR3 extends over 14 amino acids. Germline V gene data show CDR1 as LGHDT and CDR2 as YNNKEL (reference sequence). The CDR3 coding sequence is TGTGCCAGCAGACGGACGCTGTCCACCTACGAGCAGTACTTC. Protein sequence: CASRRTLSTYEQYF.

This clonotype was recorded at least ten times. The J gene is TRBJ2-3, the V gene TRBV20-1; TRBD2 matches at 8 bases. CDR3 length: 17 residues. Germline V gives CDR1 DFQATT, CDR2 SNEGSKA (reference sequence). Unmatched junction bases numbered 12, after V lost 2 bases and J lost 2 bases. The CDR3: CSARSLAGLPNTDTQYF. CDR3 coding DNA: TGCAGTGCTAGATCGTTAGCGGGGCTGCCAAACACAGATACGCAGTATTTT.

This clonotype was detected only a few times. The V and J genes are TRBV20-1 and TRBJ2-3, with 9 bases matching TRBD1. This CDR3 region has 13 residues. J was trimmed by 0 bases and V by 6 bases; bases with no gene match: 1. CDR1 and CDR2 (germline): DFQATT, SNEGSKA (reference sequence). The CDR3 nucleotides are TGCAGTGCCGGGACAGGGAGCACAGATACGCAGTATTTT. Translated, it gives CSAGTGSTDTQYF.

This clonotype showed up many times. The chain uses TRBV6-1 and TRBJ1-4; D may be TRBD1 (5 bases). With 4 bases removed from V and 8 bases from J, the gap between germline ends came to 14 bases. Germline-derived CDR1 and CDR2 are MNHNS and SASEGT. The CDR3 contains 14 residues. For the CDR3, the DNA is TGTGCCAGCAGTGTAGCCAGGGACGGCGAAAAACTGTTTTTT. It encodes CASSVARDGEKLFF.

In its sample, this clonotype was seen many times. V usage is TRBV5-1 and J usage is TRBJ2-5; 8 positions agree with TRBD2. The V gene's germline CDR1 is SGHRS and CDR2 YFSETQ. The J segment lost 0 bases and the V segment lost 6 bases, leaving 7 bases of the junction unmatched. This CDR3 is built from 15 residues. This chain's CDR3 is CASITGLGNQETQYF. CDR3 nucleotide sequence: TGCGCCAGCATCACGGGACTAGGGAACCAAGAGACCCAGTACTTC.

In this sample, this clonotype turned up many times. V usage is TRBV9 and J usage is TRBJ2-2; 9 bases are shared with TRBD2. In germline, CDR1 is SGDLS, CDR2 YYNGEE. This CDR3 has 16 amino acids. After removal of 1 base from V and 4 bases from J, the junction contained 5 bases not matched to a gene. This chain's CDR3 is CASSVLLAGSTGELFF. Written as DNA, the CDR3 is TGTGCCAGCAGCGTACTACTAGCGGGTTCCACCGGGGAGCTGTTTTTT.

The chain links TRBV5-1 to TRBJ2-1, with a possible D match to TRBD2 (6 bases). Germline values: CDR1 SGHRS, CDR2 YFSETQ. The length of the CDR3 is 17 residues. The V and J ends lost 1 base and 0 bases respectively, with 14 bases between them. CDR3 in amino acids: CASSLMAQGGSYNEQFF. As DNA, the CDR3 is TGCGCCAGCAGCTTGATGGCTCAGGGAGGCTCCTACAATGAGCAGTTCTTC.

The J gene is TRBJ2-5, the V gene TRBV12-3 or TRBV12-4, with TRBD1 as a possible D gene (5 bases). Deletions cut 4 bases from V and 3 bases from J, with 24 bases between. This CDR3 has 18 residues. CDR3 loop: CASSWGRLAAVHKETQYF. The CDR3 coding sequence is TGTGCCAGCAGTTGGGGCCGCTTGGCTGCGGTACACAAAGAGACCCAGTACTTC.

V usage is TRBV5-1 and J usage is TRBJ2-7; the D gene could be TRBD1 or TRBD2 (5 bases each). V was shortened by 0 bases and J by 0 bases, with 22 bases between the two germline ends. The CDR3 runs 19 residues. The germline V gene has CDR1 SGHRS and CDR2 YFSETQ. The CDR3 region has the DNA TGCGCCAGCAGCTTGGCGCTGGCAGTTGGGTCAGGGAGCTCCTACGAGCAGTACTTC. Translating gives CASSLALAVGSGSSYEQYF.

The sample holds many counts of this clonotype. The gene calls are TRBV6-5 and TRBJ2-1; 7 nucleotides match TRBD2. The CDR3 is made up of 15 amino acids. In germline, CDR1 is MNHEY, CDR2 SVGAGI. Losses at the gene ends were 4 bases for V and 1 base for J; bases not matched to a gene: 4. The CDR3 spells CASSWGGVSYNEQFF. The CDR3 DNA is TGTGCCAGCAGTTGGGGGGGGGTGTCCTACAATGAGCAGTTCTTC.

This clonotype was counted ten times or more. This chain uses TRBV7-9 with TRBJ2-3; D gene uncertain. CDR1 and CDR2 (germline): SEHNR, FQNEAQ (reference sequence). With 0 bases removed from V and 6 bases from J, the gap between germline ends came to 10 bases. This CDR3 spans 14 amino acids. CDR3 sequence reads: CASSLARAGDTQYF. The CDR3 region has the DNA TGTGCCAGCAGCTTAGCCCGCGCTGGGGATACGCAGTATTTT.

In its sample, this clonotype was seen many times. J is TRBJ1-5 and V is TRBV5-1; 11 bases are shared with TRBD1. V was pared by 0 bases and J by 3 bases, with 5 bases of the junction left unmatched. This CDR3 contains 17 residues. Germline V lookup: CDR1 SGHRS, CDR2 YFSETQ. Here the CDR3 DNA reads TGCGCCAGCAGCTTGGGGACAGGGGGCAGGAACAATCAGCCCCAGCATTTT. It encodes CASSLGTGGRNNQPQHF.

This clonotype was observed at least ten times. The chain uses TRBV20-1 and TRBJ2-5; D remains ambiguous. Germline CDR1 reads DFQATT; CDR2 reads SNEGSKA (reference sequence). The CDR3 is 13 residues long. Deletions cut 1 base from V and 0 bases from J, with 6 bases between. In DNA, the CDR3 is TGCAGTGCTAGAGTGCAGGACCAAGAGACCCAGTACTTC. This sequence encodes CSARVQDQETQYF.

This clonotype is deemed medium-sized. The chain couples TRBV20-1 to TRBJ2-3; 11 bases are shared with TRBD2. J lost 0 bases, V lost 6 bases, and 17 bases had no gene match. The CDR3 runs 19 residues. Germline CDR1 and CDR2: DFQATT and SNEGSKA (reference sequence). For the CDR3, the DNA is TGCAGTGCCATCAGACAGGGAATGACTAGCGGGGCTAGCACAGATACGCAGTATTTT. Its translation is CSAIRQGMTSGASTDTQYF.

This clonotype has a count of ten or more. The chain links TRBV5-1 to TRBJ1-1; possibly TRBD1 for D (5 bases). From germline, CDR1 is SGHRS and CDR2 YFSETQ. The CDR3 is 13 residues long. V was shortened by 4 bases and J by 5 bases, with 12 bases between the two germline ends. The CDR3: CASSNRGKTEAFF. DNA of the CDR3: TGCGCCAGCAGCAACCGGGGGAAAACTGAAGCTTTCTTT.

This clonotype was counted ten times or more. V and J are TRBV27 and TRBJ1-1, with D unclear. The CDR3 is made up of 13 amino acids. CDR1 is MNHEY, CDR2 SMNVEV, per germline (reference sequence). V was cut by 3 bases and J by 0 bases, with 5 bases left in between. The CDR3 coding sequence is TGTGCCAGCAGTTTTGTCGTGAACACTGAAGCTTTCTTT. Translated, it gives CASSFVVNTEAFF.

This clonotype was observed many times. A much larger clone differs by one base, so this may be a read error. This chain links TRBV12-3 or TRBV12-4 with TRBJ1-4, with D unclear. The CDR3 contains 11 residues. V gave up 1 base and J gave up 6 bases, with 0 bases separating them. CDR3 nucleotides: TGTGCCAGCAGTTTAGATGAAAAACTGTTTTTT. Its translation: CASSLDEKLFF.

This clonotype was recorded at least ten times. The chain combines TRBV11-2 with TRBJ2-5; tentatively, D is TRBD2 (7 bases). Germline V lookup: CDR1 SGHAT, CDR2 FQNNGV. The V end was cut by 7 bases, the J end by 5 bases, with 14 bases between. CDR3 size: 13 residues. The CDR3 region is CASTAGAGETQYF. The CDR3 DNA reads TGTGCCAGCACTGCGGGGGCGGGGGAGACCCAGTACTTC.